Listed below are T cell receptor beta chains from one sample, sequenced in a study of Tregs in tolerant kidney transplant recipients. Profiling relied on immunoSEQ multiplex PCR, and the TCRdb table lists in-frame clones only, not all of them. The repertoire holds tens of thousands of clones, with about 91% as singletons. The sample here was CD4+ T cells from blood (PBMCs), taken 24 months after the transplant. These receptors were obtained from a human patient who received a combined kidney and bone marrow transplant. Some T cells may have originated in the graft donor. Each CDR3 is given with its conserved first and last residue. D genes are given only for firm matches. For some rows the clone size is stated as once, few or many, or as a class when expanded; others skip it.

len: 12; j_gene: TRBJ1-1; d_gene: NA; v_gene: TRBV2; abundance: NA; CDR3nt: TGTGCCAGCAGGGGGGGTCCCACTGAAGCTTTCTTT; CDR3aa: CASRGGPTEAFF
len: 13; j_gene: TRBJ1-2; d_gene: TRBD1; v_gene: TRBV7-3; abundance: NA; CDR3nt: TGTGCCAGCAGCAACGACAGGGGGCTTGGCTACACCTTC; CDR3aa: CASSNDRGLGYTF
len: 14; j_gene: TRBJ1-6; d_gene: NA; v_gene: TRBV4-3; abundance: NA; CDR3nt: TGCGCCAGCAGCCAAGGGACAACTAATTCACCCCTCCACTTT; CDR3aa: CASSQGTTNSPLHF
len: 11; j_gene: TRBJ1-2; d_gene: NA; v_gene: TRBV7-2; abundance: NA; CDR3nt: TGTGCCAGCAGCTCAAACTATGGCTACACCTTC; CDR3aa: CASSSNYGYTF
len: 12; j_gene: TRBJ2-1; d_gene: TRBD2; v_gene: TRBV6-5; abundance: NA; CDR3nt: TGTGCCAGCAGAGGGACTAGCGTCTCGCAGTTCTTC; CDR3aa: CASRGTSVSQFF
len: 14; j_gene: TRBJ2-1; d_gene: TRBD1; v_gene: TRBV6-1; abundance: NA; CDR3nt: TGTGCCAGCAGTATAGAACAGGGGGCTAGTGAGCAGTTCTTC; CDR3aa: CASSIEQGASEQFF
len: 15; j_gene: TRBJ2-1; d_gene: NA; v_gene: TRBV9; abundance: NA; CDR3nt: TGTGCCAGCAGCGTAGACGCGGGATCGTACAATGAGCAGTTCTTC; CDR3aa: CASSVDAGSYNEQFF
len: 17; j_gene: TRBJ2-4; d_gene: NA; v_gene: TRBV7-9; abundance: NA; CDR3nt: TGTGCCAGCAGCTTTGAAGCTGCAGGGATAGCCAAAAACATTCAGTACTTC; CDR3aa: CASSFEAAGIAKNIQYF
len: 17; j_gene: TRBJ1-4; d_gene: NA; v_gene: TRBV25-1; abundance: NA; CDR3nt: TGTGCCAGCAGTGAATATGTGGGGGGGACGTTTAATGAAAAACTGTTTTTT; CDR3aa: CASSEYVGGTFNEKLFF
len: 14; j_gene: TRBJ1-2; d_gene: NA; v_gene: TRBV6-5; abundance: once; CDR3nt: TGTGTCCGGCCTAGGAGGGAACCTAACTATGGCTACACCTTC; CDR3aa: CVRPRREPNYGYTF
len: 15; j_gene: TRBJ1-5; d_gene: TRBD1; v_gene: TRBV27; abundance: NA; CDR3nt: TGTGCCAGCAAAACCGGGACAGGGGAGGATCAGCCCCAGCATTTT; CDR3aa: CASKTGTGEDQPQHF
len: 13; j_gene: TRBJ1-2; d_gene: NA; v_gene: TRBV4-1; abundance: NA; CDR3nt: TGCGCCAGCAGCCAAGATGACAGGTATGGCTACACCTTC; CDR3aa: CASSQDDRYGYTF
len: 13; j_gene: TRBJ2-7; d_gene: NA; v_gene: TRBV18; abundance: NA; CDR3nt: TGTGCCAGCTCACCATACGGAGGCGACGAGCAGTACTTC; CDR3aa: CASSPYGGDEQYF
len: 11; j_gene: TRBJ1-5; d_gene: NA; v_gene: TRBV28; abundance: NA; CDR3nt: TGTGCCAGCAGTTCGAGACAGCCCCAGCATTTT; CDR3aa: CASSSRQPQHF
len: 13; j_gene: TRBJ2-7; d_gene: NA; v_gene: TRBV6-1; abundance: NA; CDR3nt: TGTGCCAGCCCACCCCCAGGGAGGTACGAGCAGTACTTC; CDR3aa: CASPPPGRYEQYF
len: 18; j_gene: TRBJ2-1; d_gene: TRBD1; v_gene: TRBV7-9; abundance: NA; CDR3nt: TGTGCCAGCAGGTCCCTCTACCCCGATAGGACAGGGTCCAATGAGCAGTTCTTC; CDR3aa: CASRSLYPDRTGSNEQFF
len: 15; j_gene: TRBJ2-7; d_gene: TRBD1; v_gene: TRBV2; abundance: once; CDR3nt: TGTGCCAGCAGTGAGAACCGGGACAGGGCCTCCGAGCAGTACTTC; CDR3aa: CASSENRDRASEQYF